The T cell receptor beta chain under discussion was sequenced for a study of PD-L1 blockade in urothelial cancer. Study overall: Starting in about 2014, patients were given atezolizumab (1,200 mg intravenously every 3 weeks). Timepoints chosen for blood analysis were 3 weeks (second dose) and 6 weeks after treatment start.

TCRdb's table, derived via immunoSEQ multiplex PCR, lists solely in-frame clones and lacks some. Here the sample spans just over 40,000 clones, 80% to 90% being singletons. The time point: peripheral blood 6 weeks after treatment start. The TCR sequence derives from a man aged 70 or older with urothelial cancer. The starting material was PBMCs, obtained around atezolizumab (anti-PD-L1) treatment.

The CDR3 DNA is TGTGCCAGCAGCTTACAGGATCGAGGGGAAGCTTTCTTT. It translates to CASSLQDRGEAFF. The rearrangement joins TRBV7-9 to TRBJ1-1; D is ambiguous. The germline CDR1 and CDR2 sequences are SEHNR and FQNEAQ (reference sequence). CDR3 length: 13 residues. The V and J ends lost 2 bases and 8 bases respectively, with 12 bases between them.